The 11 T cell receptor beta chains in this list originate from one sample, sequenced in a study of blood T cell repertoires in COVID-19. Profiled with immunoSEQ multiplex PCR; TCRdb holds only in-frame clones, not every one. Among hundreds of thousands of clones listed, 80% to 90% were seen once. Input material: PBMCs or T cells enriched from blood (not recorded which). All receptors derive from a woman in her sixties or seventies who had recovered from COVID-19.

This sequence joins TRBV24-1 and TRBJ2-5; 7 positions match TRBD1. The CDR3 loop spans 14 amino acids. Per the germline V gene, CDR1 is KGHDR and CDR2 is SFDVKD. J was trimmed by 7 bases and V by 5 bases; bases with no gene match: 9. CDR3: CATSAPDRAATQYF. For the CDR3, the DNA is TGTGCCACCAGTGCCCCCGACAGGGCAGCGACCCAGTACTTC.

The rearrangement links TRBV30 to TRBJ2-5; TRBD1 matches at 10 bases. The CDR3 spans 15 residues. Trimming removed 3 bases from V and 5 bases from J; junction bases left unmatched: 9. The V gene's germline CDR1 is GTSNPN and CDR2 SVGIG (reference sequence). CDR3 DNA: TGTGCCTGGAGACCGAGACAGGGGGCCGGGGAGACCCAGTACTTC. Translation: CAWRPRQGAGETQYF. The whole variable domain, filled in from reference TRBV30 and TRBJ2-5, reads SQTIHQWPATLVQPVGSPLSLECTVEGTSNPNLYWYRQAAGRGLQLLFYSVGIGQISSEVPQNLSASRPQDRQFILSSKKLLLSDSGFYLCAWRPRQGAGETQYFGPGTRLLVL.

This clone was found once. The chain couples TRBV19 to TRBJ1-2; TRBD1 matches 11 bases. With 5 bases clipped from V and 5 bases from J, the junction kept 10 bases outside the gene matches. The CDR3 is made up of 16 amino acids. Per the germline V gene, CDR1 is LNHDA and CDR2 is SQIVND (reference sequence). The CDR3 protein is CASSPSDRGQWYGYTF. CDR3 in DNA: TGTGCCAGTAGTCCCTCGGACAGGGGGCAGTGGTATGGCTACACCTTC.

V gene TRBV10-3 combines with J gene TRBJ2-1, with 10 positions matching TRBD1. This CDR3 comprises 16 residues. The J segment lost 1 base and the V segment lost 10 bases, leaving 10 bases of the junction unmatched. Per the germline V gene, CDR1 is ENHRY and CDR2 is SYGVKD. CDR3 sequence: CATVGTGALSYNEQFF. CDR3 in DNA: TGTGCCACGGTGGGGACAGGGGCCCTTTCCTACAATGAGCAGTTCTTC.

The chain combines TRBV5-1 with TRBJ2-1, with TRBD1 identical over 7 bases. Trimming removed 2 bases from V and 7 bases from J; junction bases left unmatched: 9. The V gene's germline CDR1 is SGHRS and CDR2 YFSETQ. The CDR3 has 15 amino acids. The CDR3 sequence: CASSLTKGAQNEQFF. DNA of the CDR3: TGCGCCAGCAGCTTAACCAAGGGGGCGCAGAATGAGCAGTTCTTC.

The chain uses TRBV5-6 and TRBJ1-5; the D gene is possibly TRBD1 (6 bases). Germline V gene data show CDR1 as SGHDT and CDR2 as YYEEEE. This CDR3 has 17 amino acids. The V end was cut by 4 bases, the J end by 3 bases, with 20 bases between. CDR3 residues: CASSTRTAVSLNQPQHF. In nucleotides, the CDR3 is TGTGCCAGCAGCACAAGGACAGCGGTCTCTCTCAATCAGCCCCAGCATTTT.

The chain has TRBV24-1 and TRBJ2-3; possible D gene TRBD1, 6 bases. Germline V gene data show CDR1 as KGHDR and CDR2 as SFDVKD. CDR3 length: 15 residues. Trimming took off 5 bases at V and 6 bases at J, with 17 bases between the two ends. The DNA of the CDR3 is TGTGCCACCAGTGGTGCGGCAGGGGTTACCGATACGCAGTATTTT. Its protein is CATSGAAGVTDTQYF.

This clone was seen a few times. The same CDR3 also results from other DNA sequences found in this sample. This chain uses TRBV12-3 or TRBV12-4 with TRBJ2-5; unclear D gene. The V gene lost 3 bases and the J gene lost 4 bases, with 3 bases spanning the gap. The CDR3 consists of 11 residues. CDR3 nucleotides: TGTGCCAGCAGTTTTAGAGAGACCCAGTACTTC. It encodes CASSFRETQYF.

The chain uses TRBV12-5 and TRBJ2-3; tentatively, D is TRBD1 (5 bases). The CDR3 totals 14 residues. Germline assignment: CDR1 LGHNT and CDR2 FRNRAP. Trimming cost V 6 bases and J 2 bases, with 12 bases left between them. CDR3 DNA: TGTGCTAGTGGAACGATAGGGGTCACAGATACGCAGTATTTT. Its translation: CASGTIGVTDTQYF.

The chain carries TRBV3-1 (or the pseudogene TRBV3-2) and TRBJ2-5, with TRBD2 identical over 9 bases. CDR3 length equals 16 residues. The germline V gene has CDR1 LGHDT and CDR2 YNNKEL (reference sequence). The V gene end was trimmed by 4 bases and the J gene end by 1 base; junction bases not matched to a gene: 7. DNA for the CDR3: TGTGCCAGCAGCCCCCGGACTAGCGTCTCCCAAGAGACCCAGTACTTC. Translating it yields CASSPRTSVSQETQYF.

V usage is TRBV19 and J usage is TRBJ1-6, with D possibly matching TRBD1 (5 bases). The CDR3 spans 16 residues. CDR1 is LNHDA, CDR2 SQIVND, per germline (reference sequence). Deletions cut 5 bases from V and 6 bases from J, with 17 bases between. In DNA, the CDR3 is TGTGCCAGTAGTCGGGGGGTAGCAAAGCCTAATTCACCCCTCCACTTT. The encoded protein is CASSRGVAKPNSPLHF.